This TCR beta chain was obtained from a study of T-cell reconstitution after alpha-beta-depleted transplantation in children. This clonotype has just a few counts. Library preparation (for TCRbeta) was performed with unique molecular identifiers. TCRdb ran MiXCR on the PCR reads and lists one entry per CDR3 protein. Among hundreds of thousands of distinct CDR3 sequences listed, about an eighth were seen once. Losses at the gene ends were 6 bases for V and 4 bases for J; bases not matched to a gene: 6. The CDR3 is 13 amino acids. This chain connects TRBV12-3 or TRBV12-4 to TRBJ2-7; 7 bases fit TRBD1. The sequence was collected from a male patient younger than 18 who had a stem cell transplant for acute myeloid leukemia, so the T cells may come from the graft donor. The source material was PBMCs, mostly from graft donor cells, sampled 360 days after TCRalphabeta/CD19-depleted stem cell transplant. CDR3 in amino acids: CASRRRGQYEQYF. In nucleotides, the CDR3 is TGTGCCAGCAGAAGAAGGGGGCAATACGAGCAGTACTTC.